A selection of T cell receptor beta chains follows, all from one sample in a study of beta chain features in type 1 diabetes. The method was immunoSEQ multiplex PCR; TCRdb's version includes in-frame clones alone and lacks a portion of them. This table holds about 470,000 clones, about 32% found once. Material: naive CD4+ T cells from blood. The receptor source for this set is a man in his late teens or twenties in good health. Both conserved end residues are part of each CDR3. A D gene is named only where the DNA matches it firmly. For some rows the clone size is stated as once, few or many, or as a class when expanded; others skip it.

TRBJ2-5	TRBV7-9	NA	NA	CASSKDNPRPQYF	TGTGCCAGCAGCAAAGACAACCCTAGGCCCCAGTACTTC
TRBJ2-3	TRBV30	NA	NA	CAWSVWTGSDTQYF	TGTGCCTGGAGTGTATGGACGGGTTCAGATACGCAGTATTTT
TRBJ2-5	TRBV30	few	NA	CAWKRETQYF	TGTGCCTGGAAACGGGAGACCCAGTACTTC
TRBJ2-1	TRBV29-1	once	TRBD2	CSGDGLAGVYEQFF	TGCAGCGGCGATGGACTAGCGGGAGTTTATGAGCAGTTCTTC
TRBJ2-7	TRBV7-9	NA	NA	CASSLQDDSYEQYF	TGTGCCAGCAGCTTACAGGATGACTCCTACGAGCAGTACTTC
TRBJ1-1	TRBV29-1	NA	NA	CSVVDTEAFF	TGCAGCGTCGTCGACACTGAAGCTTTCTTT
TRBJ2-3	TRBV6-1	few	TRBD2	CASILAGGLTDTQYF	TGTGCCAGCATCCTAGCGGGAGGCCTCACAGATACGCAGTATTTT
TRBJ1-1	TRBV5-6	few	NA	CASSSGQSTEAFF	TGTGCCAGCAGCTCCGGACAAAGCACTGAAGCTTTCTTT
TRBJ2-2	TRBV2	NA	NA	CASSDLSFNTGELFF	TGTGCCAGCAGTGACCTCAGCTTTAACACCGGGGAGCTGTTTTTT
TRBJ2-7	TRBV4-2	NA	NA	CASSQERRSYEQYF	TGTGCCAGCAGCCAGGAACGGAGATCCTACGAGCAGTACTTC
TRBJ1-5	TRBV25-1	few	TRBD1	CASSPTGVGISNQPQHF	TGTGCCAGCAGTCCCACAGGGGTGGGAATTAGCAATCAGCCCCAGCATTTT
TRBJ1-4	TRBV5-1	NA	NA	CASSRDGTNEKLFF	TGCGCCAGCAGCCGGGACGGAACTAATGAAAAACTGTTTTTT
TRBJ2-7	TRBV7-9	NA	NA	CASSLRAGEQYF	TGTGCCAGCAGCTTACGTGCCGGCGAGCAGTACTTC
TRBJ1-1	TRBV5-4	NA	NA	CASSIRQDTEAFF	TGTGCCAGCAGCATACGACAGGACACTGAAGCTTTCTTT
TRBJ2-1	TRBV4-1	NA	TRBD2	CASSQEGLAGYNEQFF	TGCGCCAGCAGCCAAGAGGGGCTAGCGGGGTACAATGAGCAGTTCTTC
TRBJ1-2	TRBV29-1	few	NA	CSVGNVDGYTF	TGCAGCGTCGGTAATGTGGATGGCTACACCTTC
TRBJ1-4	TRBV28	NA	NA	CASRTSGHEKLFF	TGTGCCAGCAGAACTAGCGGTCATGAAAAACTGTTTTTT
TRBJ2-7	TRBV5-1	NA	TRBD1	CASSLSGTGPYEQYF	TGCGCCAGCAGCTTGTCCGGGACAGGCCCCTACGAGCAGTACTTC
TRBJ2-5	TRBV5-1	NA	NA	CASTGASQETQYF	TGCGCCAGCACTGGGGCTTCTCAAGAGACCCAGTACTTC
TRBJ2-3	TRBV7-9	NA	NA	CASSPGIGAPTQYF	TGTGCCAGCAGCCCAGGTATAGGAGCTCCTACGCAGTATTTT
TRBJ2-7	TRBV15	few	NA	CATSREPFLSYEQYF	TGTGCCACCAGCAGAGAGCCCTTTCTATCCTACGAGCAGTACTTC
TRBJ2-1	TRBV29-1	NA	NA	CSVGQGIPYNEQFF	TGCAGCGTTGGGCAGGGCATCCCCTACAATGAGCAGTTCTTC
TRBJ2-7	TRBV6-5	NA	NA	CASSNRNYEQYF	TGTGCCAGCAGCAACCGGAACTACGAGCAGTACTTC